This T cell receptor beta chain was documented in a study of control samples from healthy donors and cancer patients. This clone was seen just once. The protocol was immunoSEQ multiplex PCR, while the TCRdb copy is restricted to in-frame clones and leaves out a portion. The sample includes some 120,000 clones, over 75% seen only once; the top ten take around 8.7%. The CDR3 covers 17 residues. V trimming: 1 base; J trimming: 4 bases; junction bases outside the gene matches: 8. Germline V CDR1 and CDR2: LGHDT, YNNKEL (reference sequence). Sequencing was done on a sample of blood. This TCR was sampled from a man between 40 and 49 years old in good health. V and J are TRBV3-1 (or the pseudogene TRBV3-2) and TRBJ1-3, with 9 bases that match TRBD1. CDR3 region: CASSQGRVTGGGNTIYF. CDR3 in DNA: TGTGCCAGCAGCCAAGGTCGTGTGACAGGGGGAGGAAACACCATATATTTT.